The present TCR beta chain was sequenced within a study of vaccination and CD4 T cells after COVID-19. Study overall: A median of roughly 72 days (range 14 to 241) separated dose two from the taking of post-vaccine samples.

MiXCR was run by TCRdb on the PCR reads, yielding one entry per CDR3 protein. The sample yields tens of thousands of distinct CDR3 sequences, approximately 51% seen once. With regard to this clonotype: Antigen specificity is unknown.

This CDR3 has 15 residues. Germline CDR1 SGHTA, CDR2 FQGNSA. Trimming cost V 4 bases and J 4 bases; bases outside gene matches: 4. Findings of the study overall: The study found that a median approximately 90% of reactive clones in convalescent patients appeared only post-vaccination.

This material consisted of CD4+ T cells from blood, taken before SARS-CoV-2 vaccination. The V gene is TRBV7-2, the J gene TRBJ2-7; 13 bases agree with TRBD2. The TCR was taken from a human donor who had recovered from COVID-19. CDR3 DNA sequence: TGTGCCAGCAGCTGGGGGACTAGCGGGATATACGAGCAGTACTTC. This encodes CASSWGTSGIYEQYF.